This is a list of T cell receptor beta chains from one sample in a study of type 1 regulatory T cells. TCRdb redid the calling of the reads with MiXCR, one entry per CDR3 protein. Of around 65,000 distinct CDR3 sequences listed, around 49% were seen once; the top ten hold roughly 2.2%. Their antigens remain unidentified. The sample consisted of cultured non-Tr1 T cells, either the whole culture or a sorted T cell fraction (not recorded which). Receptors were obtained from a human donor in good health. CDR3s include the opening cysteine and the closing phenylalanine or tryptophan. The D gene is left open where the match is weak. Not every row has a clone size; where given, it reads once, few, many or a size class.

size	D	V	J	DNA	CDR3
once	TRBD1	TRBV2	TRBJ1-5	TGTGCCAGCAGTGAAGTCAGGGGGTACCAGCCCCAGCATTTT	CASSEVRGYQPQHF
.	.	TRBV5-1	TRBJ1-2	TGCGCCAGCGGCGGGCCGCCCGAGGGGGTTGGCTACACCTTC	CASGGPPEGVGYTF
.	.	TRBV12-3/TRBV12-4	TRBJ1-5	TGTGCCAGCAGTTTGCGAGGGAGCAATCAGCCCCAGCATTTT	CASSLRGSNQPQHF
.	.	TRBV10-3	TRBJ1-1	TGTGCCATCAGTGCCGTGGGGGGGGGCACTGAAGCTTTCTTT	CAISAVGGGTEAFF
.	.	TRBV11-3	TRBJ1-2	TGTGCCAGCAGTCCCCATGGGCGGTCCCCCTATGGCTACACCTTC	CASSPHGRSPYGYTF
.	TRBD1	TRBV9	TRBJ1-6	TGTGCCAGCAGCCTTTGGACAGGGTCACCCCTCCACTTT	CASSLWTGSPLHF
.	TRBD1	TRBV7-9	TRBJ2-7	TGTGCCAGCAGCTTAGAGGGACAGGGACTCGAGCAGTACTTC	CASSLEGQGLEQYF
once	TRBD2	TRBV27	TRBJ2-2	TGTGCCAGCAGTTGGGCGGGGGGGCGTGGCGGGGAGCTGTTTTTT	CASSWAGGRGGELFF
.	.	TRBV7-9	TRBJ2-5	TGTGCCAGCAGCTTAGCTGGGGACTTGTCGGCCCAGTACTTC	CASSLAGDLSAQYF
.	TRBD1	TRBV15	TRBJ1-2	TGTGCCACCAGCAGAGGGTCCCGGGACAGCGTGCTAGGGTATGGCTACACCTTC	CATSRGSRDSVLGYGYTF
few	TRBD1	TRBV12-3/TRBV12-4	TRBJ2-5	TGTGCCAGCACCCGAGGACAGGGTATGAGGGAGACCCAGTACTTC	CASTRGQGMRETQYF
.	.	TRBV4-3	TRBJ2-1	TGCGCCAGCAGCCCACAGGGAGGGGTGGGAGATGAGCAGTTCTTC	CASSPQGGVGDEQFF
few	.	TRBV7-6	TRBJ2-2	TGTGCCAGCAGCTTAGGGTTTGCGAACACCGGGGAGCTGTTTTTT	CASSLGFANTGELFF
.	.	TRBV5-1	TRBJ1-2	TGCGCCAGCAGGGAGGCCCGGGCGGATGGCTACACCTTC	CASREARADGYTF
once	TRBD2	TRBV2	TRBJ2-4	TGTGCCAGCAGTGAATCTAGCGGGGGTTTACTAGCCAAAAACATTCAGTACTTC	CASSESSGGLLAKNIQYF
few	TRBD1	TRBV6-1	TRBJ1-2	TGTGCCAGCAGTCCCCGAGGACAGGGGAGCGGCTACACCTTC	CASSPRGQGSGYTF
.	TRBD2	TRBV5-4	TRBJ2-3	TGTGCCAGCCATCCTGCGAGCGGGGGGGCAGGGGATACGCAGTATTTT	CASHPASGGAGDTQYF
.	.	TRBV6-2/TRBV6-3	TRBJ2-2	TGTGCCAGCAGTTCCTCGATGTCCGGGGAGCTGTTTTTT	CASSSSMSGELFF
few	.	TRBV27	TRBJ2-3	TGTGCCAGCAGTCCGGTGACATCCTTTACCACCAGTCCGTATTTT	CASSPVTSFTTSPYF
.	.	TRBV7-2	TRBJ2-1	TGTGCCAGCAGCCCGGGACCGGGGTTCGGCAATGAGCAGTTCTTC	CASSPGPGFGNEQFF
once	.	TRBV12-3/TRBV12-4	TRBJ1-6	TGTGCCAGCAGTTTGCGCCCCTATAATTCACCCCTCCACTTT	CASSLRPYNSPLHF
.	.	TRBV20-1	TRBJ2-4	TGCAGTGCTAAGCCCCCCGTTCGCCGAGGAAACATTCAGTACTTC	CSAKPPVRRGNIQYF
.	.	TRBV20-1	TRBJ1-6	TGCAGTGCTAGGTGGCCACAGGGAGAAGATTCACCCCTCCACTTT	CSARWPQGEDSPLHF
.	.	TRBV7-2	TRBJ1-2	TGTGCCAGCAGCTTAGTGCCAGGAATTAACTATGGCTACACCTTC	CASSLVPGINYGYTF
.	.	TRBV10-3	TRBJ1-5	TGTGCCATCAGTGAGGTGAATCAGCCCCAGCATTTT	CAISEVNQPQHF
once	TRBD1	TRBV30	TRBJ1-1	TGTGCCTGGAGTGGTTACAGGGGAATGAACACTGAAGCTTTCTTT	CAWSGYRGMNTEAFF
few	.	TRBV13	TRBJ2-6	TGTGCCAGCAGCTTATCGGGCAGGGATACGTCTGGGGCCAACGTCCTGACTTTC	CASSLSGRDTSGANVLTF
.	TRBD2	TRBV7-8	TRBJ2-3	TGTGCCAGCAGCAAACTTCTAGCGGGGGACACAGATACGCAGTATTTT	CASSKLLAGDTDTQYF
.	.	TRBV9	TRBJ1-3	TGTGCCAGCAGCCAACCGCCTTCTGGAAACACCATATATTTT	CASSQPPSGNTIYF